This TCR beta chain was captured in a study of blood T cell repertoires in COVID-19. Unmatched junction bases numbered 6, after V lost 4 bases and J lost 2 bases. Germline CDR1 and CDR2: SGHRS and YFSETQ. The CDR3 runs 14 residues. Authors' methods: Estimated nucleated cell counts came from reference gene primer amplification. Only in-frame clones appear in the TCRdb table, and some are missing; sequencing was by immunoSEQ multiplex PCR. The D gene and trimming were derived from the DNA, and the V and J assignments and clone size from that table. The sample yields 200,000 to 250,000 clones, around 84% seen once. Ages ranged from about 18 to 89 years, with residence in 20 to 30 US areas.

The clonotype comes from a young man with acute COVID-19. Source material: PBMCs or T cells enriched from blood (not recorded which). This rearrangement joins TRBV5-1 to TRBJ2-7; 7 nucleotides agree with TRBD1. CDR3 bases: TGCGCCAGCAGCGATACCGGGACAGCCTACGAGCAGTACTTC. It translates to CASSDTGTAYEQYF.